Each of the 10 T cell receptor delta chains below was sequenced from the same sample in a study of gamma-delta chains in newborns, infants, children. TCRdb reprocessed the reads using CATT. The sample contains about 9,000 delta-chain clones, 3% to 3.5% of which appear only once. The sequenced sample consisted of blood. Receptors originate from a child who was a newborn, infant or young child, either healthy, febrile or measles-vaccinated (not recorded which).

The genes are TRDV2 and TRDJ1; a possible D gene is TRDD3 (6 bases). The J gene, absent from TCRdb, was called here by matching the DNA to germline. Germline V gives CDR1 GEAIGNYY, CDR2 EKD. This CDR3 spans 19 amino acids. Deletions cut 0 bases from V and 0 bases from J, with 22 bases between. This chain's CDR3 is CACDTWGSKSSWDTDKLIF. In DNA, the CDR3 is TGTGCCTGTGACACCTGGGGATCTAAAAGCTCCTGGGACACCGATAAACTCATCTTT.

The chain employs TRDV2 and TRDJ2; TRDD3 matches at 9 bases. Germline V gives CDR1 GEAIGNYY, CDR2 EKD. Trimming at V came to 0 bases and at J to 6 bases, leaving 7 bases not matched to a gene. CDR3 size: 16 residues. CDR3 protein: CACDTVGGIQPAQLFF. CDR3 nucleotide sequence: TGTGCCTGTGACACCGTGGGGGGGATACAGCCAGCACAACTCTTCTTT.

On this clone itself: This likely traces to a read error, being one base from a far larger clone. CDR3 residues: CACDNTGGYPWDTRQMFF. The CDR3, as DNA: TGTGCCTGTGACAATACTGGGGGATACCCCTGGGACACCCGACAGATGTTTTTC. The chain carries TRDV2 and TRDJ3, with TRDD3 matching 12 bases. Germline CDR1 and CDR2: GEAIGNYY and EKD. This CDR3 is built from 18 residues. J gave up 2 bases and V 2 bases, and 3 bases lay outside the gene matches.

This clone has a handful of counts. The CDR3 DNA reads TGTGCTCTTGGGGACCGCCTTCCACAGGGGGATACACCCGATAAACTCATCTTT. Its translation: CALGDRLPQGDTPDKLIF. The chain couples TRDV1 to TRDJ1; 9 bases line up with TRDD3. After removal of 3 bases from V and 3 bases from J, the junction contained 14 bases not matched to a gene. The CDR3 covers 18 residues. The germline V gene encodes CDR1 TSWWSYY and CDR2 QGS.

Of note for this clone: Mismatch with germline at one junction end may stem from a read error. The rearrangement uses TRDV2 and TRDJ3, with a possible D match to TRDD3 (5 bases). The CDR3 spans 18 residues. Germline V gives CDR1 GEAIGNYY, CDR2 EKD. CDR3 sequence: CACDTAGYSSWDTRQVFF. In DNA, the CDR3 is TGTGCCTGTGACACCGCGGGTTACAGCTCCTGGGACACCCGACAGGTGTTTTTC.

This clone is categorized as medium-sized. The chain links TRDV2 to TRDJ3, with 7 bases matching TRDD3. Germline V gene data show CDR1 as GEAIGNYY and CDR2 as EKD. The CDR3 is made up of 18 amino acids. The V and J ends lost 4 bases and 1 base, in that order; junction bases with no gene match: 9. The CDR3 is CACDRILGISWDTRQMFF. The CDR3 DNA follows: TGTGCCTGTGATAGGATACTGGGGATTTCCTGGGACACCCGACAGATGTTTTTC.

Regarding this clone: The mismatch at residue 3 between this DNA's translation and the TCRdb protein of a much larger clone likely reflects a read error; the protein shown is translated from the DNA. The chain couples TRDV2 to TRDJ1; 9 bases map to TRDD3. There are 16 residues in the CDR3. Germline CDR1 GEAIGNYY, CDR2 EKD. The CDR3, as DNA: TGTGCCCGTGACCCTCTACTGGGGGAGTACACCGATAAACTCATCTTT. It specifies CARDPLLGEYTDKLIF.

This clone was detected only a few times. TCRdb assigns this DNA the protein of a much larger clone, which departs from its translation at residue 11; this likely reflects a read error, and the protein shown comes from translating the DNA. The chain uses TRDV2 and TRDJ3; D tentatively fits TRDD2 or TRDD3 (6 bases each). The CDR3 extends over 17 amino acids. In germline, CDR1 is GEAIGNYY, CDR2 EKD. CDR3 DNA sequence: TGTGCCTGTGACACCTGGGCTTCCTCCTGGGGCACCCGACAGATGTTTTTC. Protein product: CACDTWASSWGTRQMFF.

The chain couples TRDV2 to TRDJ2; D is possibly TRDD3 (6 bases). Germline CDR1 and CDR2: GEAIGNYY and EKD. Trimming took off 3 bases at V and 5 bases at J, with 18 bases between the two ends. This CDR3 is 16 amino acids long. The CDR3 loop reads CACDALGLGTTAQLFF. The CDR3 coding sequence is TGTGCCTGTGACGCTCTTGGGCTGGGGACTACAGCACAACTCTTCTTT.

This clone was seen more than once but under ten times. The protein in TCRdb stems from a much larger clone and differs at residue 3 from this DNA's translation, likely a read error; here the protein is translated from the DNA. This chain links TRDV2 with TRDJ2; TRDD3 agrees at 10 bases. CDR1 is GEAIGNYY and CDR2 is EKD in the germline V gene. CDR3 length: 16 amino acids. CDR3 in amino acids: CAYDNVGGYGTAQLFF. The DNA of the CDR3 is TGTGCCTATGACAACGTGGGGGGATACGGAACAGCACAACTCTTCTTT.